A single sample is the source of the 11 T cell receptor beta chains below, sequenced in a study of shared clonotypes between healthy human individuals. The protocol was immunoSEQ multiplex PCR, while the TCRdb copy is restricted to in-frame clones and leaves out a portion. The repertoire holds some 790,000 clones, with 55% to 80% as singletons. Sequencing input: memory CD4+ T cells sorted from blood. Subset given: CD45RA-negative fraction. The receptor set was obtained from a woman aged 25-40 years in good health.

The V and J genes are TRBV5-1 and TRBJ1-5; 7 nucleotides line up with TRBD1. V gave up 4 bases and J gave up 3 bases; unmatched junction bases: 7. This CDR3 region has 15 residues. Germline CDR1 is SGHRS and CDR2 is YFSETQ. The CDR3 DNA sequence: TGCGCCAGCAGCCTGACAGGGAGTAACAATCAGCCCCAGCATTTT. Its translation is CASSLTGSNNQPQHF.

This chain joins TRBV4-2 and TRBJ2-5; D unresolved. CDR3 length: 14 amino acids. Trimming pared 0 bases from V and 5 bases from J, leaving 10 bases between. Germline V CDR1 and CDR2: LGHNA, YNFKEQ. The CDR3 loop reads CASSQDGNMETQYF. The CDR3 nucleotides are TGTGCCAGCAGCCAAGATGGGAATATGGAGACCCAGTACTTC.

The chain is built from TRBV19 and TRBJ2-7; TRBD2 aligns across 7 bases. V dropped 4 bases and J dropped 3; count of bases not matched to a gene: 9. The CDR3 runs to 15 residues. Looked up from germline, CDR1 is LNHDA and CDR2 is SQIVND (reference sequence). For the CDR3, the DNA is TGTGCCAGTAGTACCCCCCTGGCGGGAGTCTACGAGCAGTACTTC. Translating it yields CASSTPLAGVYEQYF.

V usage is TRBV6-1 and J usage is TRBJ1-4; no firm D call. Between the trimmed V and J ends, which lost 3 bases and 13 bases, there was a span of 12 bases. CDR3 length: 12 amino acids. Germline V gives CDR1 MNHNS, CDR2 SASEGT. In DNA, the CDR3 is TGTGCCAGCAGTGAGGTGCGGTTCCGACTGTTTTTT. Translated: CASSEVRFRLFF.

The CDR3 DNA sequence: TGTGCCAGCAGCCTAGGACGGAATAGCAATCAGCCCCAGCATTTT. Translating gives CASSLGRNSNQPQHF. The chain couples TRBV9 to TRBJ1-5; D is unclear. Trimming shortened V by 4 bases and J by 0 bases, and 11 bases separated the two germline ends. The CDR3 extends over 15 amino acids. Germline loops: CDR1 SGDLS, CDR2 YYNGEE.

This clone was seen a single time. The V gene is TRBV10-1, the J gene TRBJ2-1, with TRBD2 matching 11 bases. There are 15 residues in the CDR3. CDR1 and CDR2 from the germline V gene are WNHNN and SYGVQD (reference sequence). V was pared by 2 bases and J by 9 bases, with 6 bases of the junction left unmatched. As DNA, the CDR3 is TGCGCCAGCAGTGAGACTAGCGGGAGCGTGAGTGAGCAGTTCTTC. This sequence encodes CASSETSGSVSEQFF.

The gene calls are TRBV10-1 and TRBJ2-2; no firm D call. Germline assignment: CDR1 WNHNN and CDR2 SYGVQD (reference sequence). The CDR3 has 13 residues. The V gene lost 11 bases and the J gene lost 1 base, with 11 bases spanning the gap. The CDR3 protein is CASSRGNTGELFF. DNA for the CDR3: TGCGCCTCCTCCAGAGGGAACACCGGGGAGCTGTTTTTT.

This clone showed up just a few times. This rearrangement joins TRBV7-9 to TRBJ1-2; no definite D call. CDR3 length equals 13 residues. In germline, CDR1 is SEHNR, CDR2 FQNEAQ (reference sequence). Deletions cut 5 bases from V and 6 bases from J, with 13 bases between. In DNA form, the CDR3 reads TGTGCCAGCAGCCCCGCCGGGGTGGATGGCTACACCTTC. Translation gives CASSPAGVDGYTF.

The chain uses TRBV6-1 and TRBJ1-1; D gene ambiguous. CDR1 and CDR2 (germline): MNHNS, SASEGT. Trimming took off 1 base at V and 0 bases at J, with 6 bases between the two ends. CDR3 length equals 14 residues. CDR3 DNA sequence: TGTGCCAGCAGTGAAGGGGCTATGAACACTGAAGCTTTCTTT. It encodes CASSEGAMNTEAFF.

The chain has TRBV7-9 and TRBJ2-1, with 9 bases that match TRBD2. With 3 bases clipped from V and 7 bases from J, the junction kept 13 bases outside the gene matches. The germline V gene has CDR1 SEHNR and CDR2 FQNEAQ (reference sequence). The CDR3 runs to 17 residues. CDR3 protein: CASSFDLGVAGVNEQFF. The CDR3 DNA follows: TGTGCCAGCAGCTTCGACCTCGGGGTAGCGGGAGTTAATGAGCAGTTCTTC.

The rearrangement joins TRBV10-1 to TRBJ1-2; D remains ambiguous. With 3 bases removed from V and 4 bases from J, the gap between germline ends came to 9 bases. Germline V gene sequence: CDR1 WNHNN, CDR2 SYGVQD (reference sequence). This CDR3 spans 13 amino acids. In DNA form, the CDR3 reads TGCGCCAGCAGTGACGCACACCTCTATGGCTACACCTTC. Protein: CASSDAHLYGYTF.